This TCR beta chain was identified during a study of cytomegalovirus exposure and HLA in healthy donors. Findings of the study overall: Follow-up analysis later connected one missense variant in DCLRE1C with trimming of TCR beta V- and J-genes. Across all donors, roughly uniform sequencing depth was an assumption of the presence/absence analyses. Most TCR beta V segments were productive about 87% or about 30% of the time in an earlier analysis.

Germline CDR1 is MGHRA and CDR2 is YSYEKL. The CDR3 has 18 residues. With 0 bases clipped from V and 3 bases from J, the junction kept 14 bases outside the gene matches. PCR employed 60 Vbeta and 13 Jbeta primers. TCRdb's copy holds only in-frame clones and misses some; the assay was immunoSEQ multiplex PCR. The table has about 140,000 clones, 75% to 85% seen once. Comments on this clone: Its antigen is undetermined.

The sample taken for sequencing was PBMCs. The chain is built from TRBV4-1 and TRBJ2-7, with 7 bases identical to TRBD1. This clonotype originated in a woman aged 18-29 years in good health and CMV-seropositive. CDR3 bases: TGCGCCAGCAGCCAAGATGTTTGGCCCCGAGACAGGGTCTACGAGCAGTACTTC. It translates to CASSQDVWPRDRVYEQYF.